Listed here are 27 T cell receptor beta chains from one sample, sequenced in a study of blood T cell repertoires in COVID-19. The method was immunoSEQ multiplex PCR; TCRdb's version includes in-frame clones alone and lacks a portion of them. The sample has roughly 270,000 clones; less than 85% are singletons. Sequences were obtained from PBMCs or T cells enriched from blood (not recorded which). These receptors were taken from a woman between 45 and 60 years old who had recovered from COVID-19.

This clone was found once. This chain connects TRBV30 to TRBJ2-5; possible D gene TRBD2, 5 bases. This CDR3 has 12 amino acids. Germline V gives CDR1 GTSNPN, CDR2 SVGIG (reference sequence). The ends were cut back, 1 base at V and 5 bases at J, with 8 bases in the middle. Here the CDR3 DNA reads TGTGCCTGGAGTGCTGGGGAGGAGACCCAGTACTTC. The encoded protein is CAWSAGEETQYF.

V is TRBV15 and J is TRBJ1-1, with a weak D call TRBD1 (6 bases). CDR1 and CDR2 (germline): LNHNV, YYDKDF (reference sequence). This CDR3 has 14 amino acids. The V and J ends lost 8 bases and 2 bases respectively, with 15 bases between them. CDR3: CATLRGRTNTEAFF. CDR3 nucleotide sequence: TGTGCCACCCTTAGGGGGAGAACAAACACTGAAGCTTTCTTT.

The gene calls are TRBV19 and TRBJ1-1; 7 bases agree with TRBD1. V was pared by 1 base and J by 5 bases, with 7 bases of the junction left unmatched. The CDR3 extends over 15 amino acids. Per the germline V gene, CDR1 is LNHDA and CDR2 is SQIVND (reference sequence). The CDR3 sequence: CASSIVSGGRTEAFF. The CDR3 nucleotides are TGTGCCAGTAGTATAGTTTCAGGGGGGAGGACTGAAGCTTTCTTT.

The chain recombines TRBV23-1 with TRBJ2-2, with TRBD2 matching 12 bases. TRBV23-1 has ORF status, its function being uncertain. The CDR3 has 22 amino acids. The V segment lost 0 bases and the J segment 7 bases; nucleotides outside the gene matches: 21. CDR3 sequence reads: CASSQSSTGASGRAISVGELFF. CDR3 DNA sequence: TGCGCCAGCAGTCAATCTAGTACGGGGGCTAGCGGGAGGGCCATTTCTGTCGGGGAGCTGTTTTTT.

The chain links TRBV7-2 to TRBJ2-7; 14 bases line up with TRBD2. Germline CDR1 reads SGHTA; CDR2 reads FQGNSA. V shed 3 bases and J 1 base; nucleotides not matched to a gene: 2. The CDR3 is 16 residues long. The CDR3 loop reads CASSFRTSGGSYEQYF. For the CDR3, the DNA is TGTGCCAGCAGCTTTCGGACTAGCGGGGGGTCCTACGAGCAGTACTTC.

This clone has more than one count but fewer than ten. The chain employs TRBV27 and TRBJ1-5; 7 bases map to TRBD1. V was pared by 6 bases and J by 0 bases, with 5 bases of the junction left unmatched. The CDR3 has 15 amino acids. Germline V lookup: CDR1 MNHEY, CDR2 SMNVEV (reference sequence). CDR3 sequence reads: CASRAGTVSNQPQHF. The CDR3 nucleotides are TGTGCCAGCAGGGCCGGGACAGTTAGCAATCAGCCCCAGCATTTT.

V usage is TRBV30 and J usage is TRBJ1-6, with TRBD1 identical over 11 bases. Germline trimming cut 3 bases from V and 2 bases from J; bases unmatched to any gene: 3. Germline V gives CDR1 GTSNPN, CDR2 SVGIG (reference sequence). The CDR3 totals 16 residues. CDR3 sequence: CAWSGTGGPYNSPLHF. CDR3 nucleotides: TGTGCCTGGAGCGGGACAGGGGGGCCCTATAATTCACCCCTCCACTTT.

The rearrangement joins TRBV9 to TRBJ1-2; 8 positions agree with TRBD1. The CDR3 spans 17 residues. With V trimmed by 0 bases and J by 8 bases, 15 bases remained unmatched. CDR1 and CDR2 (germline): SGDLS, YYNGEE. The CDR3: CASSVGMSQGAIRGYTF. For the CDR3, the DNA is TGTGCCAGCAGCGTAGGAATGAGCCAGGGGGCTATTCGGGGCTACACCTTC.

The rearrangement links TRBV11-3 to TRBJ2-1; 11 bases map to TRBD2. The J segment lost 5 bases and the V segment lost 5 bases, leaving 5 bases of the junction unmatched. Germline V gene data show CDR1 as SGHNT and CDR2 as YENEEA. The CDR3 spans 15 residues. CDR3 DNA sequence: TGTGCCAGCAGCCCGGGACTAGCGGAGGACAATGAGCAGTTCTTC. Residues: CASSPGLAEDNEQFF.

V gene TRBV27 combines with J gene TRBJ2-7, with D tentatively TRBD1 (6 bases). Germline V gene lookup returns CDR1 MNHEY and CDR2 SMNVEV (reference sequence). V shed 2 bases and J shed 7 bases, with 12 bases lying between them. The CDR3 runs 13 residues. CDR3 DNA sequence: TGTGCCAGCAGTTTAGATTGGGGGCGGGAGCAGTACTTC. This translates into CASSLDWGREQYF.

This clone occurred once. The CDR3 here is CAISESSGFGSYEQYF. The CDR3 DNA follows: TGTGCCATCAGTGAGTCGTCGGGGTTTGGCTCCTACGAGCAGTACTTC. V gene TRBV10-3 combines with J gene TRBJ2-7; TRBD2 is a possible D gene (5 bases). From germline, CDR1 is ENHRY and CDR2 SYGVKD. The germline V and J ends were trimmed by 0 bases and 0 bases, with 12 bases remaining between them. The CDR3 is 16 residues long.

This chain joins TRBV12-3 or TRBV12-4 and TRBJ2-3; a possible D gene is TRBD2 (5 bases). CDR3 length: 11 residues. V lost 6 bases and J 6 bases, leaving 7 bases between the germline ends. CDR3 sequence: CASRSGDTQYF. CDR3 coding DNA: TGTGCCAGCAGGTCGGGGGATACGCAGTATTTT.

The rearrangement joins TRBV19 to TRBJ2-5; 7 nucleotides align to TRBD2. Germline V gene lookup returns CDR1 LNHDA and CDR2 SQIVND (reference sequence). CDR3 size: 16 residues. After removal of 5 bases from V and 3 bases from J, the junction contained 12 bases not matched to a gene. The CDR3 sequence: CASSHRAGALKETQYF. Written as DNA, the CDR3 is TGTGCCAGTAGTCATAGGGCGGGAGCGCTCAAAGAGACCCAGTACTTC.

J is TRBJ2-5 and V is TRBV25-1, with 13 bases aligning to TRBD2. The CDR3 loop spans 16 amino acids. The trim removed 6 bases at V and 5 bases at J, leaving 9 bases unmatched. The germline CDR1 and CDR2 sequences are MGHDK and SYGVNS. The CDR3 here is CASRPGLAGVMETQYF. Written as DNA, the CDR3 is TGTGCCAGCAGACCCGGACTAGCGGGAGTTATGGAGACCCAGTACTTC.

This chain links TRBV15 with TRBJ2-7; TRBD1 might be the D (6 bases). V was cut by 4 bases and J by 9 bases, with 10 bases left in between. Germline V gene data show CDR1 as LNHNV and CDR2 as YYDKDF (reference sequence). The CDR3 totals 11 residues. This CDR3 reads CATSKQGTQYF. The CDR3 DNA reads as TGTGCCACCAGCAAACAGGGTACGCAGTACTTC. Variable domain in full (rest from reference TRBV15 and TRBJ2-7): DAMVIQNPRYQVTQFGKPVTLSCSQTLNHNVMYWYQQKSSQAPKLLFHYYDKDFNNEADTPDNFQSRRPNTSFCFLDIRSPGLGDTAMYLCATSKQGTQYFGPGTRLTVT.

This clone was found once. The chain uses TRBV6-5 and TRBJ1-2; no reliable D call. The germline V and J ends were trimmed by 0 bases and 7 bases, with 12 bases remaining between them. The CDR3 covers 14 residues. The germline V gene encodes CDR1 MNHEY and CDR2 SVGAGI. Here the CDR3 DNA reads TGTGCCAGCAGTTACTCCGGGGAAATCAGTGGCTACACCTTC. Amino acids: CASSYSGEISGYTF.

V is TRBV15 and J is TRBJ2-7; maybe TRBD2 (5 bases). Germline V CDR1 and CDR2: LNHNV, YYDKDF (reference sequence). Trimming removed 1 base at V and 6 bases at J, with 13 bases between. The CDR3 runs to 14 residues. The chain's CDR3 is CATSRVRDGGEQYF. The CDR3 coding sequence is TGTGCCACCAGCAGAGTTCGGGATGGCGGCGAGCAGTACTTC.

The chain has TRBV7-9 and TRBJ2-1, with D uncertain. This CDR3 spans 14 amino acids. Trimming pared 5 bases from V and 0 bases from J, leaving 8 bases between. The germline V gene encodes CDR1 SEHNR and CDR2 FQNEAQ (reference sequence). CDR3 bases: TGTGCCAGCAGCCCCGACACCTCCTACAATGAGCAGTTCTTC. Encoded protein: CASSPDTSYNEQFF.

The chain links TRBV5-6 to TRBJ1-5; TRBD1 might be the D (6 bases). Germline V gene sequence: CDR1 SGHDT, CDR2 YYEEEE. The CDR3 loop spans 15 amino acids. Trimming stripped 4 bases from V and 0 bases from J, with 11 bases between. CDR3 coding DNA: TGTGCCAGCAGCAGGACAGAGATTAGCAATCAGCCCCAGCATTTT. Residues: CASSRTEISNQPQHF.

The CDR3 DNA reads TGTGCCAGCAGTTTACTAGACACCATATATTTT. The encoded protein is CASSLLDTIYF. This chain joins TRBV12-3 or TRBV12-4 and TRBJ1-3; D unclear. The CDR3 contains 11 residues. V shed 2 bases and J shed 8 bases, with 4 bases lying between them.

The chain combines TRBV6-1 with TRBJ1-2; maybe TRBD1 (6 bases). With 3 bases removed from V and 8 bases from J, the gap between germline ends came to 13 bases. CDR3 length: 13 residues. CDR1 is MNHNS, CDR2 SASEGT, per germline. CDR3 sequence reads: CASSEPGEGGYTF. The CDR3 DNA reads TGTGCCAGCAGTGAGCCAGGGGAGGGGGGCTACACCTTC.

This chain connects TRBV27 to TRBJ2-1, with 8 bases aligning to TRBD2. The CDR3 extends over 13 amino acids. Germline V gene data show CDR1 as MNHEY and CDR2 as SMNVEV (reference sequence). The J segment lost 7 bases and the V segment lost 2 bases, leaving 1 base of the junction unmatched. The CDR3 nucleotides are TGTGCCAGCAGTTTAACGGGAGGGAATGAGCAGTTCTTC. This gives the protein CASSLTGGNEQFF.

The chain couples TRBV28 to TRBJ1-2, with D perhaps TRBD1 (5 bases). Looked up from germline, CDR1 is MDHEN and CDR2 is SYDVKM. The CDR3 loop spans 15 amino acids. V shed 5 bases and J shed 1 base, with 14 bases lying between them. The CDR3 reads CASSEGLRSNYGYTF. The CDR3 DNA is TGTGCCAGCAGTGAGGGACTACGGAGTAACTATGGCTACACCTTC.

The chain has TRBV7-2 and TRBJ1-3; D gene ambiguous. V was pared by 5 bases and J by 4 bases, with 6 bases between. The germline gives CDR1 SGHTA, CDR2 FQGNSA. This CDR3 region has 12 residues. CDR3 amino acids: CASSAEGNTIYF. CDR3 nucleotide sequence: TGTGCCAGCAGCGCAGAAGGAAACACCATATATTTT.

The chain links TRBV3-1 (or the pseudogene TRBV3-2) to TRBJ2-3; maybe TRBD2 (5 bases). The CDR3 extends over 17 amino acids. V was shortened by 5 bases and J by 1 base, with 19 bases between the two germline ends. Germline CDR1 LGHDT, CDR2 YNNKEL (reference sequence). The CDR3 bases are TGTGCCAGCAGCTTGCAGACCGGGGTAATAGGCACAGATACGCAGTATTTT. It translates to CASSLQTGVIGTDTQYF.

This chain connects TRBV18 to TRBJ2-2, with D tentatively TRBD1 (5 bases). V was trimmed by 0 bases and J by 3 bases, leaving 11 bases between them. Germline lookup yields CDR1 KGHSH and CDR2 LQKENI. CDR3 length: 16 amino acids. Here the CDR3 reads CASSPPIGVYTGELFF. In DNA form, the CDR3 reads TGTGCCAGCTCACCACCCATAGGGGTATACACCGGGGAGCTGTTTTTT.

The gene calls are TRBV10-2 and TRBJ2-3; 8 bases are a match to TRBD1. Germline V gives CDR1 WSHSY, CDR2 SAAADI. The CDR3 has 18 residues. The V segment lost 6 bases and the J segment 2 bases; nucleotides outside the gene matches: 16. The CDR3 bases are TGCGCCAGCAGAGCACTCGTTCAGGGGGCCCTGGCCACAGATACGCAGTATTTT. Amino acid sequence: CASRALVQGALATDTQYF.